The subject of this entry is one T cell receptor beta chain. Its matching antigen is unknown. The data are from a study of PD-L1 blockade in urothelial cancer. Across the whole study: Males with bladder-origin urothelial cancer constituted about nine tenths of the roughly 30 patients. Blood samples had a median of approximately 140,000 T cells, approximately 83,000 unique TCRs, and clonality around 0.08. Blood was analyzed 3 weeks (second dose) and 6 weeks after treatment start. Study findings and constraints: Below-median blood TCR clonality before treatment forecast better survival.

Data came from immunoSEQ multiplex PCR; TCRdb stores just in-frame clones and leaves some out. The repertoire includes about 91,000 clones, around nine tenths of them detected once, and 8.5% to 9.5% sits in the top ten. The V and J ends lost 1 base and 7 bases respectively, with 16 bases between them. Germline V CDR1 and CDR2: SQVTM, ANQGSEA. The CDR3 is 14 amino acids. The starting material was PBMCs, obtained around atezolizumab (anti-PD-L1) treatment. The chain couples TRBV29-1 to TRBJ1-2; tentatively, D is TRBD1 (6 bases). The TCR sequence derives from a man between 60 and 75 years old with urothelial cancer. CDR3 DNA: TGCAGCGTTGAAGCCGCAACCCAAGGGGGTGGCTACACCTTC. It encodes CSVEAATQGGGYTF.